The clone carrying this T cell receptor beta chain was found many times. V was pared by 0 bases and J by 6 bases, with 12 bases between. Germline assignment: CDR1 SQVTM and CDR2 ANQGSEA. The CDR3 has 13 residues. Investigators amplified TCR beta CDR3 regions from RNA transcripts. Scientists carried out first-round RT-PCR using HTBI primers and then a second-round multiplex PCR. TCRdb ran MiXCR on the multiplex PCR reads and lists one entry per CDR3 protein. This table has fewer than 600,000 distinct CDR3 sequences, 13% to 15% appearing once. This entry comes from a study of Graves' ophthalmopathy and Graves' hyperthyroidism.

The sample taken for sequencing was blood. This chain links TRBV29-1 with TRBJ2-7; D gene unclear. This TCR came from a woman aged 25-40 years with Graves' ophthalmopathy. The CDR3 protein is CSVEEGFFSEQYF. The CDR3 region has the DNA TGCAGCGTTGAAGAGGGGTTTTTCAGCGAGCAGTACTTC.